The clone carrying this TCR beta chain was observed a handful of times. Germline CDR1 SGHRS, CDR2 YFSETQ. This CDR3 region has 16 residues. V dropped 4 bases and J dropped 6; count of bases not matched to a gene: 11. TCR beta CDR3 regions were amplified from RNA transcripts. First-round RT-PCR of the TCR CDR3 relied on the HTBI primer set. TCRdb reprocessed the multiplex PCR reads with MiXCR, giving one entry per CDR3 protein. The sample lists under 550,000 distinct CDR3 sequences, approximately 14% occurring once. The data stem from a study of T cells in Graves' hyperthyroidism and ophthalmopathy. The specimen sequenced was blood. The clonotype was recovered from a woman between 18 and 29 years old with Graves' hyperthyroidism. V usage is TRBV5-1 and J usage is TRBJ2-2; 8 bases are a match to TRBD1. The CDR3 reads CASSPQAGGFAGELFF. DNA for the CDR3: TGCGCCAGCAGCCCGCAGGCAGGGGGCTTCGCCGGGGAGCTGTTTTTT. The full variable domain, in which reference TRBV5-1 and TRBJ2-2 provide the parts outside the CDR3, is KAGVTQTPRYLIKTRGQQVTLSCSPISGHRSVSWYQQTPGQGLQFLFEYFSETQRNKGNFPGRFSGRQFSNSRSEMNVSTLELGDSALYLCASSPQAGGFAGELFFGEGSRLTVL.